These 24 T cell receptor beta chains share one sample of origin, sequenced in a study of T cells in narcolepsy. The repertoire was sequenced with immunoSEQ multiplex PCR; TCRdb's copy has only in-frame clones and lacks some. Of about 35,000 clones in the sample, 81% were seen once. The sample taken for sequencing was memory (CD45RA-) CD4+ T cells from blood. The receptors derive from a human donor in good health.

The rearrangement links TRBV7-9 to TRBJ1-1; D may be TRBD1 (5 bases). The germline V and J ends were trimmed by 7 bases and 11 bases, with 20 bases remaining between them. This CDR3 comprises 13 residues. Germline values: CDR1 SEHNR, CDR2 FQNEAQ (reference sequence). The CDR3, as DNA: TGTGCCAGCACCCGTGGTGAGGGGAGGAAGGCTTTCTTT. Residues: CASTRGEGRKAFF. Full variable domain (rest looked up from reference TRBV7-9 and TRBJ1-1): DTGVSQNPRHKITKRGQNVTFRCDPISEHNRLYWYRQTLGQGPEFLTYFQNEAQLEKSRLLSDRFSAERPKGSFSTLEIQRTEQGDSAMYLCASTRGEGRKAFFGQGTRLTVV.

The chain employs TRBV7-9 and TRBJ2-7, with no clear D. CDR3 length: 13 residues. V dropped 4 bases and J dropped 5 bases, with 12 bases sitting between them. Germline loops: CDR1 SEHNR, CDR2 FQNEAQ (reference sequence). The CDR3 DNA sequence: TGTGCCAGCAGCTCTGATTACGGCGACGAGCAGTACTTC. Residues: CASSSDYGDEQYF.

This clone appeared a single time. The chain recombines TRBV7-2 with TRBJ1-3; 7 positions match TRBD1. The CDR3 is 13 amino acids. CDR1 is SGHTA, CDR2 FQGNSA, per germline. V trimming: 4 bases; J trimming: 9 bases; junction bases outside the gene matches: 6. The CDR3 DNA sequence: TGTGCCAGCAGCTCTCCGGACAGGCCCACCATATATTTT. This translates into CASSSPDRPTIYF.

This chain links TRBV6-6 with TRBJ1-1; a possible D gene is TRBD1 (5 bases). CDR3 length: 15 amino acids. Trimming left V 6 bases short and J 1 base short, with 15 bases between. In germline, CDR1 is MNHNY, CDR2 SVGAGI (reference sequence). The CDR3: CASSQGTGRNTEAFF. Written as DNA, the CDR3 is TGTGCCAGCAGCCAAGGCACGGGGCGGAACACTGAAGCTTTCTTT.

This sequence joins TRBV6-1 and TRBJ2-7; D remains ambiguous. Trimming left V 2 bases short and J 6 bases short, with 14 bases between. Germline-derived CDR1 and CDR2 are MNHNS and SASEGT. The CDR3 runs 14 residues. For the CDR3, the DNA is TGTGCCAGCAGTGAATTAAGCAGCTCTGGCGAGCAGTACTTC. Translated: CASSELSSSGEQYF.

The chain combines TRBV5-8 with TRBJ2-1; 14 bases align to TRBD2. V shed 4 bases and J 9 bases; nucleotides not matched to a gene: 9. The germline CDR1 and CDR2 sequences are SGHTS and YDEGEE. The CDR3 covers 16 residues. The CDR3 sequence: CASSALTSGRGIEQFF. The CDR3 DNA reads TGTGCCAGCAGCGCGCTGACTAGCGGGAGGGGGATTGAGCAGTTCTTC.

The CDR3 DNA reads TGTGCCAGCAGTAGGGACATTCAAGAGACCCAGTACTTC. This gives the protein CASSRDIQETQYF. The chain is built from TRBV6-1 and TRBJ2-5; tentatively, D is TRBD1 (6 bases). Trimming took 5 bases from V and 2 from J, leaving 9 bases between them. The CDR3 consists of 13 residues. CDR1 is MNHNS and CDR2 is SASEGT in the germline V gene.

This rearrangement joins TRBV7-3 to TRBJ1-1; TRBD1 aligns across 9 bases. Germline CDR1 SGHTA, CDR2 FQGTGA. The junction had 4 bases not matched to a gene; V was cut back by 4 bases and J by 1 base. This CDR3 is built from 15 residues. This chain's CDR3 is CASSSTGGSNTEAFF. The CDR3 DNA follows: TGTGCCAGCAGCTCCACAGGGGGCTCGAACACTGAAGCTTTCTTT.

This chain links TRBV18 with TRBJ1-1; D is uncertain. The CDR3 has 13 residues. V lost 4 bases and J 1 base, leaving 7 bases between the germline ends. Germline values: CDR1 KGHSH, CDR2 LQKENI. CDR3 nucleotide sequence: TGTGCCAGCTCACTGTCGGGGAACACTGAAGCTTTCTTT. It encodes CASSLSGNTEAFF.

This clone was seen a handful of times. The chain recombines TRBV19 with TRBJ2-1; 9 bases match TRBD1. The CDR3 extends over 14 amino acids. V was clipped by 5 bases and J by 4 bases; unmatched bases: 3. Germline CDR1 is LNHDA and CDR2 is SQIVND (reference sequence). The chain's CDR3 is CASSPGTGYNEQFF. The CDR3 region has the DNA TGTGCCAGTAGTCCCGGGACAGGGTACAATGAGCAGTTCTTC.

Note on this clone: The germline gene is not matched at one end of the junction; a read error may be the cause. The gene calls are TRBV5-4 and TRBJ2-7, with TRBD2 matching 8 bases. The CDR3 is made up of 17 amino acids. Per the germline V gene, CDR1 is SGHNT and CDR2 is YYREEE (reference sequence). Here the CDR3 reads CAGSAGGVSVGAYEQYF. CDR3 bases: TGCGCCGGCAGCGCCGGGGGGGTCAGCGTTGGGGCCTACGAGCAGTACTTC.

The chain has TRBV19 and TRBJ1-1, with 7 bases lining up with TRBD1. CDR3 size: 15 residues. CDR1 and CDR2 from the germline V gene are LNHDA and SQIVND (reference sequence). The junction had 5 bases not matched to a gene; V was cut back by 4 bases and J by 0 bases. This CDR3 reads CASSNGQVMNTEAFF. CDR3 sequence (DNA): TGTGCCAGTAGTAATGGACAGGTCATGAACACTGAAGCTTTCTTT.

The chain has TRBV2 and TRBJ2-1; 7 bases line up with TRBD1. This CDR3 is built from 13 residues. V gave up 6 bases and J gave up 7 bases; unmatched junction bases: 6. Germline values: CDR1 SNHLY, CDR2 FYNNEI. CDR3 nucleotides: TGTGCCAGCAGGGATCCAGGGGGAAATGAGCAGTTCTTC. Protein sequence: CASRDPGGNEQFF.

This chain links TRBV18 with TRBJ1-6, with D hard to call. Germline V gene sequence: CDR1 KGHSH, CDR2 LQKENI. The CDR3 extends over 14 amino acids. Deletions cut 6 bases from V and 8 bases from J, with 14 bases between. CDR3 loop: CASSRGGSDSPLHF. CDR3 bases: TGTGCCAGCTCTCGTGGAGGGTCAGATTCACCCCTCCACTTT.

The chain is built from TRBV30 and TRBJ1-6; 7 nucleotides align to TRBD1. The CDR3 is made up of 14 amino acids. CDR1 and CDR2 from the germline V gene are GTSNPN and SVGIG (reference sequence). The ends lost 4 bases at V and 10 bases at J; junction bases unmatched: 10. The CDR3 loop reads CAWTPRQGWSPLHF. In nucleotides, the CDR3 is TGTGCCTGGACTCCGAGACAGGGATGGTCACCCCTCCACTTT.

The CDR3 protein is CATSRDVGFQETQYF. For the CDR3, the DNA is TGTGCCACCAGCAGAGATGTGGGGTTTCAAGAGACCCAGTACTTC. The chain joins TRBV15 to TRBJ2-5; no clear D gene. The CDR3 sequence is 15 residues long. V was clipped by 0 bases and J by 2 bases, with 10 bases between them. Germline-derived CDR1 and CDR2 are LNHNV and YYDKDF (reference sequence).

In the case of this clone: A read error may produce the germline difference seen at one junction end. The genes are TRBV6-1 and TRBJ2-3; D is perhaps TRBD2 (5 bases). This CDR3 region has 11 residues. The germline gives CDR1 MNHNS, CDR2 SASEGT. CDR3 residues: CASSESTIQVF. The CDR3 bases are TGTGCCAGCAGTGAATCGACTATCCAGGTTTTT.

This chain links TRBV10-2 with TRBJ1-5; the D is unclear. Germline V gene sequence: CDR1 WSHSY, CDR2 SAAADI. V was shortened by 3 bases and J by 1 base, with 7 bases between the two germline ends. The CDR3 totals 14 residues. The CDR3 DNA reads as TGCGCCAGCAGTGAAAGTCACAGCAATCAGCCCCAGCATTTT. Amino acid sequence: CASSESHSNQPQHF.

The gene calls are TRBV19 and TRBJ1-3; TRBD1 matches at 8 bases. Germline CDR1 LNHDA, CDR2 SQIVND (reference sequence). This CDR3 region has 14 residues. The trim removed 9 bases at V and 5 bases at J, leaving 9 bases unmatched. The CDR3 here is CASLSWTGRNTIYF. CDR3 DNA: TGTGCCAGCCTGAGCTGGACAGGGAGAAACACCATATATTTT.

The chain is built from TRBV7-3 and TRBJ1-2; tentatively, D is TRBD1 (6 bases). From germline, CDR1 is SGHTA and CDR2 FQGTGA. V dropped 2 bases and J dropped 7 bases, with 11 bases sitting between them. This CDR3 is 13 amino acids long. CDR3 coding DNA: TGTGCCAGCAGCTTACTGGGGGCTGGTGGCTACACCTTC. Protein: CASSLLGAGGYTF.

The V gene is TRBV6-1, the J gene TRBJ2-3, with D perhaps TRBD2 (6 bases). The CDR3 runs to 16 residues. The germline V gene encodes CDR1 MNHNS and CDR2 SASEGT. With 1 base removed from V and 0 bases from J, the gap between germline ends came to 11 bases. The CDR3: CASSEVAGMSTDTQYF. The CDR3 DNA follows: TGTGCCAGCAGTGAAGTCGCGGGGATGAGCACAGATACGCAGTATTTT.

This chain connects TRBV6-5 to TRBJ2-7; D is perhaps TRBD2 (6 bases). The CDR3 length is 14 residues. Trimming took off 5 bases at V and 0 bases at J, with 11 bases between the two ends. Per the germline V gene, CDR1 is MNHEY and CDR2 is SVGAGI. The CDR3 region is CASSARRGSYEQYF. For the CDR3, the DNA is TGTGCCAGCAGTGCTAGGCGGGGCTCCTACGAGCAGTACTTC.

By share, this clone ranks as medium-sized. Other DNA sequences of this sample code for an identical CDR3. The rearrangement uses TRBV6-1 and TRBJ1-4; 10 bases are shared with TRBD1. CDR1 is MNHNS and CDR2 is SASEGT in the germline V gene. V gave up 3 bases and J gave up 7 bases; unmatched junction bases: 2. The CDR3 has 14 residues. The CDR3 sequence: CASSEGQGFEKLFF. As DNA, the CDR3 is TGTGCCAGCAGTGAGGGACAGGGGTTTGAAAAACTGTTTTTT.

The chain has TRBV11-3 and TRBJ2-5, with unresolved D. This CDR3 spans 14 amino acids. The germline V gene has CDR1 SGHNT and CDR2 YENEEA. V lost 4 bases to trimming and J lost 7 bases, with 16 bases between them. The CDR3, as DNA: TGTGCCAGCAGCTCCCCGATCAGCTGGGCGACCCAGTACTTC. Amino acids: CASSSPISWATQYF.